The entry that follows covers one T cell receptor beta chain sequence. Its target is not known. This table comes from immunoSEQ multiplex PCR, and its TCRdb copy is limited to in-frame clones, with some not included. The sample holds 250,000 to 300,000 clones, about 87% seen once. Treatment specified: about 20 received Ad26.COV2.S at low or high dose, single or two shots; 5 received placebo; per-sample allocation not given. Vaccine and placebo recipients were sampled on day 63 after the first injection. Cohort 1b enrolled adults aged 18-55 years in Boston. This entry is derived from a study of Ad26.COV2.S vaccination and SARS-CoV-2 variants. On the study more broadly: Each vaccinee took Ad26.COV2.S intramuscularly, once or twice 56 days apart. Study-wide results and limits: Similar non-spike TCR breadth was observed in recipients of vaccine and of placebo.

The source is a person aged 18-65 years who received the Ad26.COV2.S COVID-19 vaccine or a placebo. The sample consisted of peripheral blood, taken in a trial of Ad26.COV2.S vaccine versus placebo.

In DNA form, the CDR3 reads TGTGCCAGCAGCCAAGAGCCGGGACAGGGGAGCTATGGCTACACCTTC. It encodes CASSQEPGQGSYGYTF. The chain uses TRBV3-1 (or the pseudogene TRBV3-2) and TRBJ1-2; 10 nucleotides align to TRBD1. This CDR3 is built from 16 residues. Per germline, CDR1 LGHDT and CDR2 YNNKEL (reference sequence). The V gene end was trimmed by 0 bases and the J gene end by 4 bases; junction bases not matched to a gene: 5.